This entry is about one TCR beta chain. The sample is drawn from a study of cytomegalovirus exposure and HLA in healthy donors. The CDR3 is 14 amino acids. V shed 4 bases, J shed 6 bases, and the junction held 3 bases outside the gene matches. Germline CDR1 SGHRS, CDR2 YFSETQ. Amplification used 60 Vbeta primers and 13 Jbeta primers. The repertoire was sequenced with immunoSEQ multiplex PCR; TCRdb's copy has only in-frame clones and lacks some. The profile covers 90,000 to 120,000 clones, with approximately 79% appearing a single time and around 15% taken by the ten largest. The chain uses TRBV5-1 and TRBJ1-6, with 8 bases identical to TRBD1. Sequenced input: PBMCs. The clonotype comes from a woman aged 40 to 49 in good health and CMV-seropositive. CDR3 protein: CASSRDRSNSPLHF. CDR3 sequence (DNA): TGCGCCAGCAGCAGGGACAGGAGTAATTCACCCCTCCACTTT.